The 27 T cell receptor beta chains given below trace back to one sample, sequenced in a study of blood T cell repertoires in COVID-19 (dated by TCRdb to about 2020). The library was built by means of the immunoSEQ multiplex PCR assay. TCRdb obtained this table from immuneACCESS and retained in-frame rearrangements with V and J assigned. These tables miss some clones; where compared with another copy, unresolved V genes account for less than half of the shortfall, and the remainder is unexplained. The sample table shows more than 20,000 clones, and about 91% are seen once. Roughly 15% of the sample is in the top ten clones. The specimen sequenced was peripheral blood. The receptors were gathered from a man in his 70s with acute or convalescent COVID-19.

To note about this clone: Other nucleotide sequences from this sample produce the same CDR3. This rearrangement joins TRBV5-6 to TRBJ2-1, with 8 bases fitting TRBD2. This CDR3 spans 16 amino acids. Germline loops: CDR1 SGHDT, CDR2 YYEEEE. J lost 13 bases, V lost 0 bases, and 15 bases had no gene match. CDR3 bases: TGTGCCAGCAGCTTGGCCTGGACGGGAGGGCCAGTTGAACAGTTCTTC. Translating gives CASSLAWTGGPVEQFF. The whole variable domain, remainder taken from reference TRBV5-6 and TRBJ2-1, is DAGVTQSPTHLIKTRGQQVTLRCSPKSGHDTVSWYQQALGQGPQFIFQYYEEEERQRGNFPDRFSGHQFPNYSSELNVNALLLGDSALYLCASSLAWTGGPVEQFFGPGTRLTVL.

This clone appeared once. V usage is TRBV6-1 and J usage is TRBJ1-2; D is unclear. Germline lookup yields CDR1 MNHNS and CDR2 SASEGT. The V end was cut by 5 bases, the J end by 7 bases, with 14 bases between. The CDR3 totals 13 residues. CDR3 loop: CASSSEVSSGYTF. The CDR3 DNA follows: TGTGCCAGCAGTTCGGAGGTATCCTCTGGCTACACCTTC.

J is TRBJ2-7 and V is TRBV19; D gene ambiguous. The V and J ends lost 2 bases and 1 base respectively, with 6 bases between them. Germline-derived CDR1 and CDR2 are LNHDA and SQIVND (reference sequence). The CDR3 covers 13 residues. CDR3 sequence reads: CASSITLSYEQYF. The CDR3, as DNA: TGTGCCAGTAGTATAACACTATCCTACGAGCAGTACTTC.

V gene TRBV27 combines with J gene TRBJ1-1; tentative D call: TRBD1 (5 bases). CDR3 length: 14 amino acids. Germline CDR1 and CDR2: MNHEY and SMNVEV (reference sequence). Trimming removed 6 bases at V and 0 bases at J, with 11 bases between. The CDR3 reads CASSIQQVNTEAFF. In DNA, the CDR3 is TGTGCCAGCAGCATCCAACAGGTGAACACTGAAGCTTTCTTT.

The chain joins TRBV29-1 to TRBJ1-2, with TRBD1 matching 8 bases. J was trimmed by 3 bases and V by 0 bases; bases with no gene match: 9. This CDR3 is 16 amino acids long. Germline V lookup: CDR1 SQVTM, CDR2 ANQGSEA. The CDR3 loop is CSVEEKAGGKYYGYTF. The CDR3 nucleotides read TGCAGCGTTGAAGAAAAAGCAGGGGGCAAATACTATGGCTACACCTTC.

V usage is TRBV6-5 and J usage is TRBJ2-7, with 10 bases identical to TRBD2. Germline CDR1 MNHEY, CDR2 SVGAGI. The CDR3 totals 16 residues. J gave up 2 bases and V 2 bases, and 6 bases lay outside the gene matches. CDR3 in DNA: TGTGCCAGCAGTTACAGGTATAGCGGGAGGCCCTACGAGCAGTACTTC. It specifies CASSYRYSGRPYEQYF.

V is TRBV7-9 and J is TRBJ1-5; D remains ambiguous. Germline-derived CDR1 and CDR2 are SEHNR and FQNEAQ (reference sequence). The CDR3 is 15 residues long. Trimming pared 5 bases from V and 7 bases from J, leaving 18 bases between. The CDR3: CASSAEGGISQPQHF. The CDR3 DNA reads TGTGCCAGCAGCGCCGAAGGCGGAATAAGCCAGCCCCAGCATTTT.

The rearrangement joins TRBV6-2 or TRBV6-3 to TRBJ2-7; 12 bases are a match to TRBD2. In germline, CDR1 is MNHEY, CDR2 SVGEGT. The trim removed 2 bases at V and 2 bases at J, leaving 7 bases unmatched. The CDR3 totals 17 residues. CDR3 in amino acids: CASSYPRPSGRAYEQYF. In DNA, the CDR3 is TGTGCCAGCAGTTACCCCAGGCCTAGCGGGAGGGCCTACGAGCAGTACTTC.

The chain couples TRBV2 to TRBJ2-1, with 7 bases identical to TRBD2. The germline V gene has CDR1 SNHLY and CDR2 FYNNEI. J lost 6 bases, V lost 2 bases, and 7 bases had no gene match. The CDR3 sequence is 15 residues long. CDR3 sequence reads: CASSETREVRNEQFF. CDR3 DNA: TGTGCCAGCAGTGAAACCCGGGAGGTCCGCAATGAGCAGTTCTTC.

V and J are TRBV14 and TRBJ2-5; 8 bases are a match to TRBD2. The V and J ends lost 2 bases and 4 bases, in that order; junction bases with no gene match: 6. The CDR3 is 15 amino acids. Germline V lookup: CDR1 SGHDN, CDR2 FVKESK. Written as DNA, the CDR3 is TGTGCCAGCAGCCAATTTAGCGGGATAGTAGAGACCCAGTACTTC. Translating gives CASSQFSGIVETQYF.

The chain combines TRBV24-1 with TRBJ2-1; unclear D gene. The V end lost 3 bases, the J end lost 7 bases, and 12 bases lay between the germline ends. Germline values: CDR1 KGHDR, CDR2 SFDVKD. The CDR3 loop spans 14 amino acids. In DNA, the CDR3 is TGTGCCACCAGTGATCCCTCTGCCGAGAATGAGCAGTTCTTC. The encoded protein is CATSDPSAENEQFF.

The CDR3 DNA reads as TGTGCCACCAGCGGGGGGGCAGGGTACACTGAAGCTTTCTTT. Its translation is CATSGGAGYTEAFF. This chain links TRBV24-1 with TRBJ1-1, with D tentatively TRBD1 (6 bases). Trimming took off 7 bases at V and 3 bases at J, with 14 bases between the two ends. Germline CDR1 reads KGHDR; CDR2 reads SFDVKD. There are 14 residues in the CDR3.

The chain employs TRBV7-2 and TRBJ1-1; D unresolved. Per the germline V gene, CDR1 is SGHTA and CDR2 is FQGNSA. The CDR3 consists of 14 residues. Between the trimmed V and J ends, which lost 6 bases and 3 bases, there was a span of 14 bases. The CDR3 DNA reads TGTGCCAGCAGGTTGCACCACGGGGACACTGAAGCTTTCTTT. Translated: CASRLHHGDTEAFF.

The chain couples TRBV7-9 to TRBJ2-5; 7 bases align to TRBD1. Germline V gene sequence: CDR1 SEHNR, CDR2 FQNEAQ (reference sequence). The CDR3 sequence is 14 residues long. After removal of 5 bases from V and 5 bases from J, the junction contained 8 bases not matched to a gene. Here the CDR3 DNA reads TGTGCCAGCAGCCCCATGACAGGGTTGGAGACCCAGTACTTC. The encoded protein is CASSPMTGLETQYF.

V gene TRBV12-2 combines with J gene TRBJ2-1; the D call TRBD1 from the table was never checked on the DNA. TRBV12-2 is marked as a pseudogene. CDR3 length: 11 amino acids. The CDR3 DNA reads TGTGCAAGTATCCACAGGACCCGTCAGTTCTTC. Translating gives CASIHRTRQFF.

The rearrangement joins TRBV7-3 to TRBJ2-1; 9 nucleotides align to TRBD2. The V gene end was trimmed by 4 bases and the J gene end by 8 bases; junction bases not matched to a gene: 9. CDR3 length equals 15 residues. Germline V lookup: CDR1 SGHTA, CDR2 FQGTGA. The DNA of the CDR3 is TGTGCCAGCAGCTACCAGGGACTAGCAGGCGATGAGCAGTTCTTC. Protein: CASSYQGLAGDEQFF.

The chain combines TRBV29-1 with TRBJ2-1; TRBD1 matches 7 bases. Germline loops: CDR1 SQVTM, CDR2 ANQGSEA. The CDR3 is 17 amino acids. V lost 7 bases, J lost 0 bases, and 15 bases stayed unmatched. The CDR3 DNA reads as TGCAGCGGGACCGGGACAGCAGAAGGACGCTCCTACAATGAGCAGTTCTTC. Protein product: CSGTGTAEGRSYNEQFF.

This chain connects TRBV21-1 to TRBJ1-5; the D segment call TRBD1 is taken from the table without a DNA check. TRBV21-1 is tagged as a pseudogene. The CDR3 runs to 17 residues. The CDR3 nucleotides are TGTGCCAGCAGCCCCCTCCGGGCGGGACAGGGGACTCAGCCCCAGCATTTT. This gives the protein CASSPLRAGQGTQPQHF.

The chain links TRBV6-1 to TRBJ2-2; 10 bases map to TRBD2. This CDR3 is 15 amino acids long. V gave up 2 bases and J gave up 3 bases; unmatched junction bases: 0. CDR1 is MNHNS and CDR2 is SASEGT in the germline V gene. CDR3 residues: CASSELAGDTGELFF. In DNA, the CDR3 is TGTGCCAGCAGTGAACTAGCGGGAGACACCGGGGAGCTGTTTTTT.

V gene TRBV4-3 combines with J gene TRBJ2-3, with 8 nucleotides matching TRBD2. The V gene's germline CDR1 is LGHNA and CDR2 YSLEER. V shed 1 base and J 5 bases; nucleotides not matched to a gene: 11. The CDR3 consists of 17 residues. The CDR3 region is CASSQVTSGQVGDTQYF. CDR3 bases: TGCGCCAGCAGCCAAGTAACTAGCGGTCAGGTCGGAGATACGCAGTATTTT.

This chain connects TRBV10-2 to TRBJ1-1; TRBD1 agrees at 11 bases. Trimming cost V 2 bases and J 0 bases; bases outside gene matches: 2. The CDR3 length is 16 residues. Germline loops: CDR1 WSHSY, CDR2 SAAADI. The chain's CDR3 is CASSERDRGLNTEAFF. DNA of the CDR3: TGCGCCAGCAGTGAGCGGGACAGGGGGTTGAACACTGAAGCTTTCTTT.

The chain combines TRBV28 with TRBJ1-1; possible D gene TRBD1, 5 bases. The CDR3 is 14 residues long. Germline CDR1 MDHEN, CDR2 SYDVKM. V was clipped by 5 bases and J by 2 bases, with 12 bases between them. CDR3 protein: CASSRQGINTEAFF. CDR3 DNA: TGTGCCAGCAGTCGTCAGGGAATTAACACTGAAGCTTTCTTT.

The chain is built from TRBV7-2 and TRBJ2-5; 7 bases are shared with TRBD2. The CDR3 is 15 amino acids. CDR1 and CDR2 from the germline V gene are SGHTA and FQGNSA. With 1 base clipped from V and 3 bases from J, the junction kept 5 bases outside the gene matches. The CDR3 bases are TGTGCCAGCAGCTTAGAGCGGGGAGAAGAAGAGACCCAGTACTTC. This encodes CASSLERGEEETQYF.

The genes are TRBV4-1 and TRBJ2-6; 7 nucleotides agree with TRBD1. Losses at the gene ends were 1 base for V and 4 bases for J; bases not matched to a gene: 10. CDR3 size: 18 residues. Per the germline V gene, CDR1 is MGHRA and CDR2 is YSYEKL. As DNA, the CDR3 is TGCGCCAGCAGCCAAGGCGGCCAGGGGGATGCAGGGGCCAACGTCCTGACTTTC. This encodes CASSQGGQGDAGANVLTF.

This clone was seen more than once but under ten times. The genes are TRBV5-1 and TRBJ1-5; D is unclear. The germline V gene has CDR1 SGHRS and CDR2 YFSETQ. Trimming shortened V by 2 bases and J by 4 bases, and 7 bases separated the two germline ends. The CDR3 is made up of 13 amino acids. DNA of the CDR3: TGCGCCAGCAGCTTAGGCAGGAATCAGCCCCAGCATTTT. Residues: CASSLGRNQPQHF.

The chain uses TRBV10-3 and TRBJ1-1; perhaps TRBD1 as D (6 bases). Germline-derived CDR1 and CDR2 are ENHRY and SYGVKD. CDR3 length: 14 amino acids. V was trimmed by 4 bases and J by 6 bases, leaving 15 bases between them. CDR3 DNA sequence: TGTGCCATCAGTGCCGGGACACACGGGCCTGAAGCTTTCTTT. Residues: CAISAGTHGPEAFF.

The table lists this clone with a count of one. The V and J genes are TRBV25-1 and TRBJ2-2; D is perhaps TRBD2 (6 bases). The V end was cut by 0 bases, the J end by 1 base, with 9 bases between. This CDR3 is 16 amino acids long. Germline V CDR1 and CDR2: MGHDK, SYGVNS. DNA of the CDR3: TGTGCCAGCAGTGAATACGGGAGATGGAACACCGGGGAGCTGTTTTTT. This gives the protein CASSEYGRWNTGELFF.